A single sample is the source of the 27 T cell receptor beta chains below, sequenced in a study of tumor-infiltrating lymphocytes in primary liver carcinoma. A primer in the constant region served to generate TCR beta cDNA from roughly 550 ng of total RNA. Libraries covering TCR beta were generated through three nested multiplex PCR rounds (using a slightly modified ARM-PCR). The first two PCR rounds, approximately 10 cycles each, used TRBV1-TRBV30 forward primers and a C-beta reverse primer. TCRdb re-derived calls from the multiplex PCR reads in MiXCR, one entry per CDR3 protein. The sample comprises fewer than 80,000 distinct CDR3 sequences, roughly 72% of which are singletons, and less than 30% rests with the top ten. The source material, 20-30 mg of unsorted bulk tissue, was used to co-extract RNA and DNA. Sequences were obtained from tumor-adjacent normal liver tissue. The receptor set was obtained from a man aged 35-49 years with primary liver carcinoma and hepatitis B virus infection.

The V and J genes are TRBV12-3 or TRBV12-4 and TRBJ2-1, with no clear D. Between the trimmed V and J ends, which lost 3 bases and 8 bases, there was a span of 8 bases. There are 12 residues in the CDR3. CDR3 loop: CASSFCGHEQFF. CDR3 DNA: TGTGCCAGCAGTTTTTGTGGACATGAGCAGTTCTTC.

The chain links TRBV5-6 to TRBJ2-5, with D tentatively TRBD2 (5 bases). In germline, CDR1 is SGHDT, CDR2 YYEEEE. The CDR3 is made up of 14 amino acids. V lost 7 bases and J 4 bases, leaving 17 bases between the germline ends. CDR3 sequence reads: CASGANGVRETQYF. In DNA, the CDR3 is TGTGCCAGCGGAGCGAACGGGGTTCGAGAGACCCAGTACTTC.

On this clonotype itself: This could be a read error, since a much larger clone is one nucleotide away. The chain couples TRBV5-4 to TRBJ1-3; the D is unclear. CDR1 and CDR2 (germline): SGHNT, YYREEE (reference sequence). CDR3 size: 16 residues. This CDR3 reads CTNSFLSSSSGNTIYF. The CDR3 DNA is TGTACCAACAGCTTTTTGAGCTCCAGCTCTGGAAACACCATATATTTT.

Concerning this clonotype: One end of the junction fails to match germline, which may point to a read error. The V call is TRBV29-1, the J call TRBJ1-2; 8 bases align to TRBD1. Germline lookup yields CDR1 SQVTM and CDR2 ANQGSEA. The CDR3 runs 13 residues. CDR3 DNA: TGCGGCGTCCGATCAGGGGGCGCCTGTGGCTACACCTTC. It encodes CGVRSGGACGYTF.

This clonotype has ten or more counts. V gene TRBV6-1 combines with J gene TRBJ2-7, with D unclear. V dropped 2 bases and J dropped 4 bases, with 3 bases sitting between them. The CDR3 is 11 amino acids. Per germline, CDR1 MNHNS and CDR2 SASEGT. The DNA of the CDR3 is TGTGCCAGCAGTGAAATGTACGAGCAGTACTTC. It specifies CASSEMYEQYF.

This clonotype showed up many times. A clone one base away is much larger, so this may be a read error. The chain combines TRBV10-3 with TRBJ2-1; no clear D gene. Germline V CDR1 and CDR2: ENHRY, SYGVKD. The CDR3 consists of 11 residues. The CDR3 is CVIRHDYEQFF. Written as DNA, the CDR3 is TGTGTCATCCGTCATGACTATGAGCAGTTCTTC.

At least ten counts were recorded for this clonotype. The chain joins TRBV28 to TRBJ2-5, with 8 positions matching TRBD1. The germline V gene encodes CDR1 MDHEN and CDR2 SYDVKM. The CDR3 covers 15 residues. The V and J ends lost 5 bases and 4 bases, in that order; junction bases with no gene match: 9. Here the CDR3 DNA reads TGTGCCAGCAGTACGTGGACAGGGAAGACAGAGACCCAGTACTTC. It codes for CASSTWTGKTETQYF.

Only a few counts were recorded for this clonotype. The chain couples TRBV28 to TRBJ1-2; a weak D match, TRBD1 (5 bases). The V end was cut by 8 bases, the J end by 4 bases, with 17 bases between. The CDR3 is 14 amino acids. CDR1 is MDHEN, CDR2 SYDVKM, per germline. CDR3 coding DNA: TGTGCCAGCGTTAGGGGAAAATTTTGCTATGGCTACACCTTC. It yields the protein CASVRGKFCYGYTF.

This clonotype was found once. The chain couples TRBV6-1 to TRBJ2-1; D call uncertain. Germline CDR1 reads MNHNS; CDR2 reads SASEGT. V lost 4 bases and J lost 12, with 22 bases in between. The CDR3 is 15 residues long. CDR3 bases: TGTGCCAGCAGTGGAGCTGGGGAATCCTACGATGTGCAGTTCTTC. Amino acids: CASSGAGESYDVQFF.

Points on this clonotype: A single base separates this from a much larger clone, so it may be a read error. The J gene is TRBJ1-2, the V gene TRBV11-2, with 8 bases aligning to TRBD1. The germline CDR1 and CDR2 sequences are SGHAT and FQNNGV. The CDR3 is made up of 13 amino acids. The CDR3 protein is CTSSPGQDYGYTF. In DNA, the CDR3 is TGTACCAGCAGCCCGGGACAGGACTATGGCTACACCTTC. Based on the CDR3 plus reference TRBV11-2 and TRBJ1-2, the full variable domain is EAGVAQSPRYKIIEKRQSVAFWCNPISGHATLYWYQQILGQGPKLLIQFQNNGVVDDSQLPKDRFSAERLKGVDSTLKIQPAKLEDSAVYLCTSSPGQDYGYTFGSGTRLTVV.

In regard to this clonotype: The conserved phenylalanine or tryptophan is not found at the CDR3 terminus, so this likely reflects a read error. The V gene is TRBV6-2 or TRBV6-3, the J gene TRBJ2-7, with D perhaps matching TRBD1 (5 bases). Germline CDR1 and CDR2: MNHEY and SVGEGT. The CDR3 totals 13 residues. The V gene lost 7 bases and the J gene lost 0 bases, with 10 bases spanning the gap. Here the CDR3 reads CASNRRASYEQYS. In DNA form, the CDR3 reads TGTGCCAGCAACAGGAGAGCCTCCTACGAGCAGTACTCC.

V and J are TRBV7-9 and TRBJ2-5, with 7 nucleotides matching TRBD2. This CDR3 comprises 18 residues. Per germline, CDR1 SEHNR and CDR2 FQNEAQ (reference sequence). V trimming: 4 bases; J trimming: 0 bases; junction bases outside the gene matches: 14. CDR3 sequence reads: CASSSPRTRGGYQETQYF. The CDR3 DNA is TGTGCCAGCAGCTCACCCAGGACTAGGGGAGGGTACCAAGAGACCCAGTACTTC. The full variable domain, its missing parts supplied by reference TRBV7-9 and TRBJ2-5, is DTGVSQNPRHKITKRGQNVTFRCDPISEHNRLYWYRQTLGQGPEFLTYFQNEAQLEKSRLLSDRFSAERPKGSFSTLEIQRTEQGDSAMYLCASSSPRTRGGYQETQYFGPGTRLLVL.

The V and J genes are TRBV12-3 or TRBV12-4 and TRBJ2-3; D gene ambiguous. V lost 4 bases and J 3 bases, leaving 8 bases between the germline ends. This CDR3 is built from 13 residues. The DNA of the CDR3 is TGTGCCAGCAGTTCCCGGGTGACAGATACGCAGTATTTT. Its translation: CASSSRVTDTQYF.

This clonotype showed up just once. The rearrangement uses TRBV12-3 or TRBV12-4 and TRBJ1-4; possibly TRBD1 for D (6 bases). V was pared by 5 bases and J by 8 bases, with 12 bases between. The CDR3 loop spans 13 amino acids. CDR3 nucleotides: TGTGCCAGCAGTACCTCCGGGACAGAAAAACTGTTTTTT. This sequence encodes CASSTSGTEKLFF.

This chain uses TRBV29-1 with TRBJ1-1, with 8 bases lining up with TRBD1. Per germline, CDR1 SQVTM and CDR2 ANQGSEA. The CDR3 is 14 residues long. Trimming took 8 bases from V and 0 from J; bases not matched to a gene: 8. The CDR3 DNA sequence: TGCAGCCCCCTCCGGACAGGGATGAACACTGAAGCTTTCTTT. Residues: CSPLRTGMNTEAFF.

The chain joins TRBV4-1 to TRBJ1-2; tentative D call: TRBD1 (5 bases). Deletions cut 11 bases from V and 1 base from J, with 26 bases between. This CDR3 spans 17 amino acids. Germline lookup yields CDR1 MGHRA and CDR2 YSYEKL. CDR3 sequence (DNA): TGCGCCGGCAACCTAGGGCCCGCAGGTGACAGTAACTATGGCTACACCTTC. This codes for CAGNLGPAGDSNYGYTF.

V usage is TRBV12-3 or TRBV12-4 and J usage is TRBJ2-2, with D perhaps matching TRBD1 (5 bases). CDR3 length equals 16 residues. The germline V and J ends were trimmed by 2 bases and 3 bases, with 13 bases remaining between them. The CDR3, as DNA: TGTGCCAGCAGTTTATTAGTCGCCAGGGACACCGGGGAGCTGTTTTTT. Its protein product is CASSLLVARDTGELFF.

V usage is TRBV15 and J usage is TRBJ2-5; possible D gene TRBD2, 6 bases. This CDR3 is 13 amino acids long. The V end was cut by 0 bases, the J end by 10 bases, with 12 bases between. Germline loops: CDR1 LNHNV, CDR2 YYDKDF (reference sequence). The CDR3 loop is CATSREGEEGQYF. DNA for the CDR3: TGTGCCACCAGCAGAGAAGGGGAGGAGGGCCAGTACTTC. The full variable domain, rest sourced from reference TRBV15 and TRBJ2-5, is DAMVIQNPRYQVTQFGKPVTLSCSQTLNHNVMYWYQQKSSQAPKLLFHYYDKDFNNEADTPDNFQSRRPNTSFCFLDIRSPGLGDTAMYLCATSREGEEGQYFGPGTRLLVL.

Many counts were recorded for this clonotype. CDR3: CASSLTSGKMGNEQFF. Written as DNA, the CDR3 is TGCGCCAGCAGCTTAACTAGCGGGAAGATGGGCAATGAGCAGTTCTTC. The V and J genes are TRBV5-1 and TRBJ2-1; 10 nucleotides line up with TRBD2. The CDR3 length is 16 residues. Germline CDR1 SGHRS, CDR2 YFSETQ. J lost 6 bases, V lost 2 bases, and 8 bases had no gene match.

Worth noting for this clonotype: One end of the junction varies from germline; a read error may be responsible. V is TRBV6-5 and J is TRBJ2-6; weak D call: TRBD1 (5 bases). CDR3 length: 15 residues. The V gene's germline CDR1 is MNHEY and CDR2 SVGAGI. CDR3 nucleotides: TGTGCCAGCAGCCGCGGCAGGGCTGGGGTCAACGTCCTGACTTTC. Encoded protein: CASSRGRAGVNVLTF.

Ten or more counts support this clonotype. This could be a read error, since a much larger clone is one nucleotide away. CDR3 residues: CASSLDSTPREKFF. CDR3 nucleotide sequence: TGTGCCAGCAGCTTAGATTCAACTCCCAGAGAGAAGTTCTTC. The genes are TRBV11-2 and TRBJ2-1; D not resolved. V lost 0 bases to trimming and J lost 14 bases, with 17 bases between them. The germline V gene encodes CDR1 SGHAT and CDR2 FQNNGV. CDR3 size: 14 residues. The full variable domain, completed using reference TRBV11-2 and TRBJ2-1, is EAGVAQSPRYKIIEKRQSVAFWCNPISGHATLYWYQQILGQGPKLLIQFQNNGVVDDSQLPKDRFSAERLKGVDSTLKIQPAKLEDSAVYLCASSLDSTPREKFFGPGTRLTVL.

This clonotype has just a few counts. This chain links TRBV12-1 with TRBJ2-2; the table calls TRBD1, which could not be checked here. TRBV12-1 is a pseudogene segment. The CDR3 has 14 residues. CDR3 DNA sequence: TGTGCCAGAACCGACAGATATCCGACCGGGGAGCTGTTTTTT. The encoded protein is CARTDRYPTGELFF.

Concerning this clonotype: Germline is not matched at one junction end, which may reflect a read error. The chain has TRBV6-2 or TRBV6-3 and TRBJ1-4; unclear D gene. Per germline, CDR1 MNHEY and CDR2 SVGEGT. This CDR3 has 13 amino acids. CDR3 nucleotides: TGTGCCAGCAGATATGCCGGGAGTGAACAACTGTTTTTT. This encodes CASRYAGSEQLFF.

The chain combines TRBV5-1 with TRBJ2-2; TRBD2 aligns across 7 bases. Germline-derived CDR1 and CDR2 are SGHRS and YFSETQ. Trimming took 4 bases from V and 0 from J; bases not matched to a gene: 15. The CDR3 loop spans 19 amino acids. As DNA, the CDR3 is TGCGCCAGCAGCCACCTACTAGTGGGAGGGGCCTCGAACACCGGGGAGCTGTTTTTT. This translates into CASSHLLVGGASNTGELFF.

The chain recombines TRBV24-1 with TRBJ2-2; D is uncertain. V lost 0 bases and J lost 4, with 5 bases in between. Germline V gene data show CDR1 as KGHDR and CDR2 as SFDVKD. CDR3 length equals 14 residues. Here the CDR3 reads CATSDLWSTGELFF. The CDR3 region has the DNA TGTGCCACCAGTGATTTGTGGAGCACCGGGGAGCTGTTTTTT.

The chain is built from TRBV6-6 and TRBJ2-7; maybe TRBD1 (5 bases). The CDR3 has 15 amino acids. Trimming stripped 0 bases from V and 4 bases from J, with 13 bases between. The germline gives CDR1 MNHNY, CDR2 SVGAGI (reference sequence). The CDR3 loop reads CASSYSHRSSYEQYF. DNA for the CDR3: TGTGCCAGCAGTTACTCACACAGGAGCTCTTACGAGCAGTACTTC.

The rearrangement links TRBV15 to TRBJ2-1; 10 nucleotides align to TRBD1. The V segment lost 6 bases and the J segment 8 bases; nucleotides outside the gene matches: 13. CDR1 is LNHNV and CDR2 is YYDKDF in the germline V gene (reference sequence). The CDR3 runs to 16 residues. CDR3 sequence: CATSKKPWDRGYEQFF. CDR3 sequence (DNA): TGTGCCACCAGTAAAAAACCCTGGGACAGGGGCTATGAGCAGTTCTTC.